These T cell receptor beta chains were read from a single sample in a study of cytomegalovirus exposure and HLA in healthy donors. TCRdb keeps only in-frame clones here, not all; method: immunoSEQ multiplex PCR. The profile shows 200,000 or so clones, around 77% of them singletons. The sequencing input was PBMCs. The receptors originated from a woman between 25 and 40 years old in good health and CMV-seronegative. CDR3s include the opening cysteine and the closing phenylalanine or tryptophan. A D gene is named only where the DNA matches it firmly. A clone size is listed for some rows: how often the clone was seen (once, few, many), or a class if it is expanded.

TRBJ2-1 | . | 13 | . | TRBV14 | TGTGCCAGCAGCCAAGTATGGGGCGGTGAGCAGTTCTTC | CASSQVWGGEQFF
TRBJ2-1 | . | 14 | . | TRBV27 | TGTGCCAGCAGTCCAGGGTCCATTTACAATGAGCAGTTCTTC | CASSPGSIYNEQFF
TRBJ1-1 | . | 16 | once | TRBV18 | TGTGCCAGCTCACCAAGGACTCCCCCCCTCTACACTGAAGCTTTCTTT | CASSPRTPPLYTEAFF
TRBJ2-5 | . | 16 | . | TRBV10-3 | TGTGCCATCACCACGACACAGGGTCTGGGGCAAGAGACCCAGTACTTC | CAITTTQGLGQETQYF
TRBJ2-7 | TRBD2 | 14 | . | TRBV9 | TGTGCCAGCAGCCCCGGGACTAGCTTGTACGAGCAGTACTTC | CASSPGTSLYEQYF
TRBJ2-3 | TRBD1 | 20 | once | TRBV5-4 | TGTGCCAGCAGCCCCGTTTTCTTAGGTGCCGGGACAGGAAACACAGATACGCAGTATTTT | CASSPVFLGAGTGNTDTQYF
TRBJ2-7 | TRBD2 | 16 | . | TRBV7-9 | TGTTCCAGCAGCTTGGGGCTAGCGGGAGCTGGTCACGAGCAGTACTTC | CSSSLGLAGAGHEQYF
TRBJ2-2 | TRBD2 | 16 | few | TRBV6-5 | TGTGCCAGCAGTTCTAGACTAGCGGGAGCGGCCGGGGAGCTGTTTTTT | CASSSRLAGAAGELFF
TRBJ2-2 | . | 16 | once | TRBV5-1 | TGCGCCAGCAGCCTCGACAGAAACGCGAACACCGGGGAGCTGTTTTTT | CASSLDRNANTGELFF
TRBJ1-5 | . | 14 | . | TRBV19 | TGTGCCAGTAGTATAATCGGCGGGGGACAGCCCCAGCATTTT | CASSIIGGGQPQHF
TRBJ2-3 | . | 15 | . | TRBV14 | TGTGCCAGCAGTATTCTCAGGGGCCGAGGAGATACGCAGTATTTT | CASSILRGRGDTQYF
TRBJ2-7 | . | 17 | . | TRBV28 | TGTGCCAGCAGTTTAAGGAAGTCCAGACTGTCTGGGGGGGAGCAGTACTTC | CASSLRKSRLSGGEQYF
TRBJ2-3 | . | 15 | . | TRBV6-5 | TGTGCCAGCAGTTACTCGAGGGGGGGGGCCTGGACGCAGTATTTT | CASSYSRGGAWTQYF
TRBJ1-1 | . | 13 | . | TRBV5-1 | TGCGCCAGCAGCTTGGACAGTATCAAGTTGGCTTTCTTT | CASSLDSIKLAFF
TRBJ2-7 | TRBD2 | 16 | . | TRBV15 | TGTGCCACCAGCTCTCCGGGACTAGCGGGGACCTACGAGCAGTACTTC | CATSSPGLAGTYEQYF
TRBJ2-7 | . | 17 | . | TRBV19 | TGTGCCAGTAGTATAGATCCCTCGGGCAGGGTGAGGATAGGGCAGTACTTC | CASSIDPSGRVRIGQYF
TRBJ2-2 | TRBD2 | 15 | few | TRBV30 | TGTGCCTGGAGTGTACTTGGGAGGGACACCGGGGAGCTGTTTTTT | CAWSVLGRDTGELFF
TRBJ1-3 | . | 16 | . | TRBV19 | TGTGCCAGTAGTCTCGACGGAGAGGGGGATCGAAACACCATATATTTT | CASSLDGEGDRNTIYF
TRBJ1-5 | . | 13 | . | TRBV12-5 | TGTGCTAGTGGTTTGTTGGCAAATCAGCCCCAGCATTTT | CASGLLANQPQHF
TRBJ2-2 | . | 15 | . | TRBV11-2 | TGTGCCAGCAGCCGGGGATGGGCAGGGGACGGGGAGCTGTTTTTT | CASSRGWAGDGELFF
TRBJ2-5 | . | 14 | few | TRBV19 | TGTGCCAGTAGTATAAGGGCAGGGAGGGAGACCCAGTACTTC | CASSIRAGRETQYF
TRBJ2-1 | TRBD2 | 14 | . | TRBV5-1 | TGCGCCAGCAGCCCACTAGCGGGAGTGGGAGAGCAGTTCTTC | CASSPLAGVGEQFF
TRBJ1-5 | . | 14 | . | TRBV5-4 | TGTGCCAGCAGCCAGGGCAGGCCCAATCAGCCCCAGCATTTT | CASSQGRPNQPQHF
TRBJ1-1 | . | 13 | once | TRBV11-3 | TGTGCCAGCAGCTTACGAGATAACACTGAAGCTTTCTTT | CASSLRDNTEAFF
TRBJ2-7 | TRBD1 | 15 | . | TRBV5-8 | TGTGCCAGCAGCTGGGTCCCCACAGGGGGGTACGAGCAGTACTTC | CASSWVPTGGYEQYF
TRBJ2-7 | TRBD1 | 15 | . | TRBV28 | TGTGCCAGCAGACTCCGGACAGGGGAATCCTACGAGCAGTACTTC | CASRLRTGESYEQYF
TRBJ2-1 | . | 13 | . | TRBV29-1 | TGCAGTGCTAGGGGGGGGTACTCCAATGAGCAGTTCTTC | CSARGGYSNEQFF
TRBJ2-5 | TRBD1 | 16 | . | TRBV5-5 | TGTGCCAGCAGCTTGGGGGGGGCAGGGGGCCTAGAGACCCAGTACTTC | CASSLGGAGGLETQYF
TRBJ1-3 | . | 14 | . | TRBV9 | TGTGCCAGCAGCGTTCGGTATACTGGAAACACCATATATTTT | CASSVRYTGNTIYF
TRBJ2-5 | . | 12 | . | TRBV10-2 | TGCGCCAGCAGTGATCACAAAGAGACCCAGTACTTC | CASSDHKETQYF
TRBJ2-7 | TRBD2 | 16 | few | TRBV7-7 | TGTGCCAGCAGCTTATACCCGGGACTAGTAGGCTACGAGCAGTACTTC | CASSLYPGLVGYEQYF
TRBJ2-3 | . | 19 | . | TRBV4-2 | TGTGCCAGCAGCCCGCGTCGGGACTGGGGGATTAACCGCACAGATACGCAGTATTTT | CASSPRRDWGINRTDTQYF
TRBJ1-2 | . | 14 | . | TRBV6-5 | TGTGCCAGCAGCCAGGACGGACTGGGCTATGGCTACCCCTTC | CASSQDGLGYGYPF
TRBJ2-7 | TRBD2 | 14 | . | TRBV2 | TGTGCCAGCAGCCGCCTAGCGGTCTCCTACGAGCAGTACTTC | CASSRLAVSYEQYF
TRBJ2-5 | TRBD1 | 15 | . | TRBV4-1 | TGCGCCAGCAGCCAATTCCAGGGGGCAGGTGAGACCCAGTACTTC | CASSQFQGAGETQYF
TRBJ1-1 | TRBD1 | 15 | . | TRBV10-2 | TGCGCCAGCAGTGAGCCTCAGGGGGCGAACACTGAAGCTTTCTTT | CASSEPQGANTEAFF
TRBJ2-3 | TRBD2 | 13 | . | TRBV6-5 | TGTGCCAGCAGTTTTAGCGGGGGAGGTACGCAGTATTTT | CASSFSGGGTQYF
TRBJ2-7 | TRBD2 | 17 | . | TRBV2 | TGTGCCAGCAGTGAAGCCCGCCGGGGCGGGGGTGGTACCGAGCAGTACTTC | CASSEARRGGGGTEQYF
TRBJ2-7 | . | 16 | few | TRBV4-1 | TGCGCCAGCAGCCAAGTTGGACAGAGGCAAAGCTACGAGCAGTACTTC | CASSQVGQRQSYEQYF